This T cell receptor (beta chain) was obtained from a study of blood T cells in healthy people across ages (dated by TCRdb to 2015 to 2017). Regarding the study in general: Template switching captured roughly one uniquely barcoded TCR beta cDNA molecule per two T cells in model experiments. To track age-related changes in TCR beta repertoire diversity, the study relied on deep sequencing normalized with unique cDNA molecular identifiers. The donors were split into four age groups: young (average about 16 years), middle-aged (around 40), aged (62) and long-lived (over 75). The study analyzed two additional independent replicas of 1 million unique cDNA reads from the same blood draw for two donors, one aged 18 to 30 and one aged 80 or older.

At the junction V is shortened by 2 bases and J by 4 bases, with 8 bases in between. As encoded in the germline V gene, CDR1 is KGHSH while CDR2 is LQKENI. Its CDR3 holds 14 amino acids, cysteine through phenylalanine. The sequence is cut down to CDR3 DNA, 42 bases in frame from base 1. The donors were roughly 40 Caucasian individuals from Russia, aged roughly 6 to 100 years, who were systemically healthy. About 9.6 milliliters of peripheral blood were collected from each donor into EDTA-treated Vacutainer tubes. PBMCs were isolated by Ficoll-Paque density-gradient centrifugation, with at least 6 million obtained per sample. Trizol reagent was used to extract total RNA from PBMCs, with at least 5.5 micrograms per sample. For every donor, an aliquot of PBMCs went through flow cytometry to measure the percentages of naive CD45RAhigh/CD27high T cells. Concerning this clonotype: Its target antigen remains unknown. Base qualities are not recorded, but no much larger clone differs from it by a single base.

The paper as a whole reports these results and caveats: Bulk unsorted PBMC profiling prevented conclusive comparison of naive and antigen-experienced compartments. Observed TCR beta diversity per million T cells fell roughly linearly with age, and a significant reduction was already apparent by age roughly 40. Estimates of total diversity based on one million sequenced T cells were regarded as lower bounds and as underestimates. The CMV infection status of donors was not known, potentially confounding age-related changes in expanded clonotypes. Compared with the aged group, more naive CD4+ T cells, fewer expanded clones and increased TCR diversity were shown by the long-lived group, suggesting age selection. A strong correlation was found between observed TCR beta diversity and the percentage of naive T cells measured by flow cytometry.

Receptors were amplified or captured by 5' RACE. The sequencing machine was an Illumina HiSeq 2500. The second PCR ran for roughly 7 to 12 cycles and used a J-beta primer mix along with a sample-barcoded 5' primer. A template-switch 5' adaptor carrying 12 random nucleotides introduced a unique molecular identifier onto each TCR beta cDNA molecule. Each sample yielded at least 2.5 million CDR3-containing paired-end reads. The Mint cDNA synthesis kit, primed by a TRBC-specific oligonucleotide, was used to synthesize first-strand cDNA from all RNA. After uracil-DNA glycosylase treatment, a first 18-cycle PCR used universal primers M1SS and BC2_uni_R on all cDNA. Per the original workflow: For normalization, 1 million high-quality reads, each with a distinct molecular identifier, were randomly selected from each sample. Reads sharing molecular identifiers were discarded rather than binned into consensus sequences. MiTCR, run with a Q25 quality threshold and the strictest error-elimination algorithm, handled CDR3 identification, clonotype clustering and error correction. Lower-bound total TCR beta diversity was estimated with a nonparametric unseen species model using Euler transformation. In-frame beta chains were kept once TCRdb had trimmed the public reads at Q25 with fastp and called clones with MiXCR. Each entry merges the rows of one CDR3 protein and shows their most common DNA and genes. These V and J calls are TCRdb output, not the study's own analysis. This sample has 760,000 or so distinct CDR3 sequences in its table, and roughly 25% of those were observed once. The ten biggest clones cover under 10% of the sample.

These same data were also listed under a study on T cells of mothers and their children. The second paper states: Donors were nine systemically healthy Caucasian individuals: three mothers and their six children. cDNA synthesis consumed the entire amount of extracted RNA, loaded at approximately 1.6 ug RNA in each 15 ul reaction. In the second PCR, the M1S primer added sample barcodes and 2-4 random nucleotides. Over 8 million TCR beta CDR3 reads came from each mother, compared with around 3 million reads from each child. Thymic selection similarly shapes TCR recombination output in related and unrelated pairs, with minor effect from inherited differences. Related mother-child pairs always showed normalized repertoire overlap that was slightly higher than in unrelated mother-child pairs, though the difference was never significant. Persistent microchimeric T cell clones were not detected, at a sensitivity of about 100 clones per million clonotypes. The study used deep NGS to compare TCR beta repertoires of mothers and children, seeking features distinguishing related mother-child pairs from unrelated individuals. The mean age was about 37 +/- 4 years for the mothers and around 11 +/- 4 years for the children. After adapter ligation was performed with NEBNext reagents, the libraries were sequenced on an Illumina HiSeq 2000 with 100+100 nt paired-end reads. Mother and child libraries were prepared a month apart and sequenced in separate runs to prevent cross-contamination. For each donor, between about 450,000 and 2,300,000 distinct TCR beta clonotypes were identified. Naive TCR beta clonotypes were estimated from low-frequency clonotypes matched to each donor's FACS-determined naive share, without sorting.

The source material was blood. The chain uses TRBV18 and TRBJ2-2; the D gene is not confidently resolved. This TCR derives from a boy aged 5 to 17 in good health. The CDR3 region has the sequence CASSPGALTGELFF. The nucleotide sequence reads TGTGCCAGCTCACCAGGCGCTCTCACCGGGGAGCTGTTTTTT.